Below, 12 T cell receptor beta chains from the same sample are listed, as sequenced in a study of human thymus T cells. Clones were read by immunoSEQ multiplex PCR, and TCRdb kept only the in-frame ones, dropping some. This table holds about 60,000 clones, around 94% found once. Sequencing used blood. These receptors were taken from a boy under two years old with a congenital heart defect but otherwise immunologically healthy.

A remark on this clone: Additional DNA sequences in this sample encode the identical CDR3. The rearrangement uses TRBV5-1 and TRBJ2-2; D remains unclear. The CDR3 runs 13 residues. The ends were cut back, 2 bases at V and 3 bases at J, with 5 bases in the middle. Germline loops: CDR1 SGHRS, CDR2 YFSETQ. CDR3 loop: CASSLRDTGELFF. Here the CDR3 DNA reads TGCGCCAGCAGCTTAAGGGACACCGGGGAGCTGTTTTTT.

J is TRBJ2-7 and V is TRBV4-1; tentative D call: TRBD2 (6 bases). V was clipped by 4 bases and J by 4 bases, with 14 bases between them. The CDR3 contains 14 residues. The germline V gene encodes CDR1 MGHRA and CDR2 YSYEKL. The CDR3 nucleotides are TGCGCCAGCAGCCCCCGGACTAACCCATACGAGCAGTACTTC. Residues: CASSPRTNPYEQYF.

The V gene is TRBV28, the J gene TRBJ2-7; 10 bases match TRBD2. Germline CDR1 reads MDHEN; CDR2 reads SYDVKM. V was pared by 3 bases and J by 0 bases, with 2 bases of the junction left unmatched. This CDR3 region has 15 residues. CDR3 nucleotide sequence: TGTGCCAGCAGTTTTAGCGGGAGGAGCTCCTACGAGCAGTACTTC. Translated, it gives CASSFSGRSSYEQYF.

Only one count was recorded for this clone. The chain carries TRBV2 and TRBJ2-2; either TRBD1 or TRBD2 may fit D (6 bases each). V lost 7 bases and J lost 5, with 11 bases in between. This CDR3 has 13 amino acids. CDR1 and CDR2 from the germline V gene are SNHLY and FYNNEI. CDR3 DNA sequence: TGTGCCAGCAAGGGGGGAGGAACCGGGGAGCTGTTTTTT. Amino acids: CASKGGGTGELFF.

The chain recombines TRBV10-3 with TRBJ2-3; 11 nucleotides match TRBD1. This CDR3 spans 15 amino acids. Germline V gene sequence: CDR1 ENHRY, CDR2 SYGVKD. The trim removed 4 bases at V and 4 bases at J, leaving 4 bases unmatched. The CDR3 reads CAISARTGGSDTQYF. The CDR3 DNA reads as TGTGCCATCAGTGCCCGGACAGGGGGCTCAGATACGCAGTATTTT.

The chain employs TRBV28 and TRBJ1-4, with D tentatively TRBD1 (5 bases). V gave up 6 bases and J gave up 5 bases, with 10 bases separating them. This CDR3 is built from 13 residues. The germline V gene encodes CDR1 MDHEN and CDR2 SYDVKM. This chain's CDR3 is CASSSTENEKLFF. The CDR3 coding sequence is TGTGCCAGCAGCTCGACAGAAAATGAAAAACTGTTTTTT.

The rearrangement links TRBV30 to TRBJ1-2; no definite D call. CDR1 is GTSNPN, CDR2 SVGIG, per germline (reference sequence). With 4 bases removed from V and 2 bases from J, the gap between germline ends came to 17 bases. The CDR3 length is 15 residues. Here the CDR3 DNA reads TGTGCCTGGATCCCCCGAGGGTGGGGAAACTATGGCTACACCTTC. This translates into CAWIPRGWGNYGYTF.

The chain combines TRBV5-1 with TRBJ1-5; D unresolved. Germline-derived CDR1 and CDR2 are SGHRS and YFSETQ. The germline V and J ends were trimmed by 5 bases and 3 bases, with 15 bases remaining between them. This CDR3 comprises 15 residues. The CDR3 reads CASSETKADNQPQHF. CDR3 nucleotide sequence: TGCGCCAGCAGTGAAACGAAGGCAGACAATCAGCCCCAGCATTTT.

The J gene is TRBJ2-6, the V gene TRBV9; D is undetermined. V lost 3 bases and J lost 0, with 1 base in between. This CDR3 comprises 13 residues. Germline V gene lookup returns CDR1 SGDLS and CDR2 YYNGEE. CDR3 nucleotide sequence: TGTGCCAGCAGCGACTCTGGGGCCAACGTCCTGACTTTC. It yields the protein CASSDSGANVLTF.

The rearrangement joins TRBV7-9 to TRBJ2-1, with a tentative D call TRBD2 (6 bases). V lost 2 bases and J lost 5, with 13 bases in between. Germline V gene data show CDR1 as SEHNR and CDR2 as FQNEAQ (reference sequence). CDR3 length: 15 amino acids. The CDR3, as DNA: TGTGCCAGCAGCTTATTTAGGCGGGACCACAATGAGCAGTTCTTC. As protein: CASSLFRRDHNEQFF.

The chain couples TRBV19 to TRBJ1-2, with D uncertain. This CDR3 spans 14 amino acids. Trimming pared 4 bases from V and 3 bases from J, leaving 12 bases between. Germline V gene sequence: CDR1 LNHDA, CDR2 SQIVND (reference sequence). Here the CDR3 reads CASSTNYVDYGYTF. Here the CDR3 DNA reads TGTGCCAGTAGTACCAACTACGTCGACTATGGCTACACCTTC.

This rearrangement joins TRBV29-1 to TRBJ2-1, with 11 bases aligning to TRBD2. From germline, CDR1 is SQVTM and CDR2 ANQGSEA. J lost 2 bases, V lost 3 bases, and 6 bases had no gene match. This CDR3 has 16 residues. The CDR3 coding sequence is TGCAGCGTTGACTCTGGGACTAGCGGAACCTACAATGAGCAGTTCTTC. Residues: CSVDSGTSGTYNEQFF.